This TCR beta chain was profiled in a study of CD8 T cells in ankylosing spondylitis (dated by TCRdb to about 2017). General notes on the study: The study profiled T cell receptor beta repertoires in healthy donors and ankylosing spondylitis patients to find disease-linked TCR variants. The full study cohort was made up of approximately 24 ankylosing spondylitis patients and 108 healthy donors. Peripheral blood was sampled, and synovial fluid was also collected from ankylosing spondylitis patients.

The paper's findings and limits, for the study overall: Blood from ankylosing spondylitis patients appeared to be characterized by a TCR beta motif made up of seven or eight highly homologous amino acid variants. The disease-linked clones were reported as significantly enriched in matched synovial fluid samples from ankylosing spondylitis patients. In peripheral blood, the disease-linked clones were found at relatively low frequencies and had a CD8+ phenotype. Some motif variants had previously been reported in the synovial fluid and blood of reactive arthritis patients, which suggests shared mechanisms of disease initiation.

The sequencing machine was an Illumina HiSeq 2500. Quantitative 5'-RACE with molecular barcodes was used to prepare TCR beta libraries. The authors' analysis ran thus. Disease-linked TCR variants were identified with a new computational method built on a probabilistic model of VDJ rearrangement. Through fastp at Q25 and MiXCR, TCRdb rebuilt clones from the public reads, retaining in-frame beta chains. Every CDR3 protein is listed once, alongside the most common genes and DNA of its rows. The V and J calls, along with clone size, are taken from TCRdb and not from the paper's own processing. Present in this sample are around 180,000 distinct CDR3 sequences, 18% of which were seen just once. The top ten constitute 4.3% of the sample. Concerning this clonotype: No cognate antigen has been identified for it. Base quality data are lacking; no much larger clone is found one base away.

Trimming takes 4 bases from V and 0 bases from J, and the germline ends sit 14 bases apart. The germline V gene encodes CDR1 MGHDK and CDR2 SYGVNS. Measured from the cysteine to the phenylalanine, the CDR3 is 16 residues long. Here the CDR3 DNA is all that survives: 48 bases in frame from base 1. The chain links TRBV25-1 with TRBJ2-3; the D segment could be TRBD1, given 6 matching bases. The clonotype originates from a male donor between 5 and 35 years old with ankylosing spondylitis or in good health (not recorded which). Donor details come from another sample of the same person, matched by shared clones. Sequencing input: blood, either unsorted or a sorted T cell fraction (not recorded which). The CDR3 loop reads CASSGVGGSSTDTQYF. The bases read TGTGCCAGCAGTGGTGTTGGGGGCTCTAGCACAGATACGCAGTATTTT.